The clone carrying this T cell receptor beta chain was seen more than once but under ten times. In the authors' workflow: Amplification of reference gene primers was used by the study to estimate nucleated cell counts. Method: immunoSEQ multiplex PCR; TCRdb's copy keeps in-frame clones and lacks some. That table supplies the V and J calls and clone size; D and trimming were determined from the DNA. The data hold about 60,000 clones, with more than 80% observed a single time. This specimen belongs to a study of blood T cell repertoires in COVID-19. At the level of the study: Whether acute or convalescent, the COVID-19 samples came from the United States, Italy and Spain.

The age range of participants was about 18 to 100 years, with residence in about two dozen US areas. The sample comprised PBMCs or T cells enriched from blood (not recorded which). The receptor was isolated from a woman aged 40 to 55 with acute COVID-19.

The CDR3 spells CASSLGQATEAFF. CDR3 nucleotide sequence: TGCGCCAGCAGCTTGGGGCAGGCCACTGAAGCTTTCTTT. The chain couples TRBV5-1 to TRBJ1-1; D is ambiguous. Trimming cost V 0 bases and J 4 bases, with 7 bases left between them. The CDR3 is made up of 13 amino acids. Germline V CDR1 and CDR2: SGHRS, YFSETQ.